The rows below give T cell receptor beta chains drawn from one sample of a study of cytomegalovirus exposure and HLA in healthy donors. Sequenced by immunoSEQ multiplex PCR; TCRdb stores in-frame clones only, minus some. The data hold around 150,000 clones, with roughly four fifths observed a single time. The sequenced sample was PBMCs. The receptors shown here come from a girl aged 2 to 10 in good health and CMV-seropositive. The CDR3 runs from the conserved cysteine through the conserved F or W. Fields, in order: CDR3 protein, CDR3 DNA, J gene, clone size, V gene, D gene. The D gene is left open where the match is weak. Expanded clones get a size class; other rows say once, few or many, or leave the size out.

CASGFQTGGTDTQYF TGTGCTAGTGGTTTTCAGACAGGGGGCACAGATACGCAGTATTTT TRBJ2-3 once TRBV12-5 TRBD1
CASSFWLAVTDEQYF TGCGCCAGCAGCTTTTGGCTAGCGGTTACTGACGAGCAGTACTTC TRBJ2-7 . TRBV5-1 TRBD2
CASSPYGGSSTDTQYF TGTGCCAGCTCCCCCTACGGGGGGTCGAGCACAGATACGCAGTATTTT TRBJ2-3 . TRBV18 TRBD2
CASSFMETQYF TGTGCCAGCAGCTTTATGGAGACCCAGTACTTC TRBJ2-5 . TRBV5-6 .
CSVEEGLAEISTDTQYF TGCAGCGTTGAAGAGGGACTAGCGGAGATTAGCACAGATACGCAGTATTTT TRBJ2-3 few TRBV29-1 TRBD2
CAWSVSWAMAFF TGTGCCTGGAGTGTTTCGTGGGCTATGGCTTTCTTT TRBJ1-1 once TRBV30 .
CASSHRDMNTEAFF TGCGCCAGCAGCCACAGGGACATGAACACTGAAGCTTTCTTT TRBJ1-1 . TRBV4-1 .
CASSAADRGAYNEQFF TGTGCCAGCAGCGCGGCCGACAGGGGGGCCTACAATGAGCAGTTCTTC TRBJ2-1 . TRBV7-9 TRBD1
CASSLGTSDEQFF TGTGCCAGCAGCCTAGGGACTAGCGATGAGCAGTTCTTC TRBJ2-1 . TRBV5-8 TRBD2
CASSLFGTGTDTQYF TGCGCCAGCAGCCTGTTCGGGACTGGCACAGATACGCAGTATTTT TRBJ2-3 once TRBV5-1 .
CAGRTVGNAEAFF TGCGCCGGTCGTACTGTCGGGAACGCTGAAGCTTTCTTT TRBJ1-1 . TRBV4-1 .
CSGPRVNEQFF TGCAGTGGCCCCCGCGTCAATGAGCAGTTCTTC TRBJ2-1 . TRBV20-1 .